This T cell receptor beta chain comes out of a study of OX40 agonist ivuxolimab in advanced cancers. Background on the study: Partial responses, seen in three patients, involved one hepatocellular carcinoma and two cutaneous melanomas.

The length of the CDR3 is 13 residues. V was cut by 0 bases and J by 1 base, with 4 bases left in between. Germline CDR1 and CDR2: MNHEY and SMNVEV (reference sequence). The table came from immunoSEQ multiplex PCR; TCRdb's copy has only in-frame clones and leaves some out. Among some 86,000 clones listed, around 94% were seen once. Specimen: CD4+ or CD8+ T cells sorted from blood, collected in a trial of the OX40 agonist ivuxolimab. The rearrangement uses TRBV27 and TRBJ2-7; D ambiguous. The TCR was taken from an adult with an advanced solid tumor such as melanoma, head and neck, liver or kidney cancer. The CDR3 region is CASSLSVSYEQYF. The CDR3, as DNA: TGTGCCAGCAGTTTATCGGTTTCCTACGAGCAGTACTTC.